The source of this T cell receptor beta chain is a study of response to subunit inactivated influenza vaccine. Study-wide results and limits: With each seasonal influenza vaccination, the authors suggested, few new T cells are recruited.

This clonotype was picked up a small number of times. Its antigen is not identified. V lost 2 bases, J lost 9 bases, and 6 bases stayed unmatched. The length of the CDR3 is 14 residues. Germline CDR1 LGHNT, CDR2 FRNRAP. TCRdb itself ran the RT-PCR reads through MiXCR, one entry per CDR3 protein. This sample has under 950,000 distinct CDR3 sequences; around 20% occur once, and the top ten carry roughly 10%. The receptor was isolated from a man aged 50 to 60 who received an inactivated influenza vaccine. The chain couples TRBV12-5 to TRBJ2-1; 8 bases align to TRBD2. This material consisted of PBMCs from blood, taken 5 days after vaccination. CDR3: CASGLPAGEGEQFF. In DNA form, the CDR3 reads TGTGCTAGTGGTTTGCCAGCGGGAGAAGGTGAGCAGTTCTTC. Drawing the rest from reference TRBV12-5 and TRBJ2-1, the complete variable domain is DARVTQTPRHKVTEMGQEVTMRCQPILGHNTVFWYRQTMMQGLELLAYFRNRAPLDDSGMPKDRFSAEMPDATLATLKIQPSEPRDSAVYFCASGLPAGEGEQFFGPGTRLTVL.